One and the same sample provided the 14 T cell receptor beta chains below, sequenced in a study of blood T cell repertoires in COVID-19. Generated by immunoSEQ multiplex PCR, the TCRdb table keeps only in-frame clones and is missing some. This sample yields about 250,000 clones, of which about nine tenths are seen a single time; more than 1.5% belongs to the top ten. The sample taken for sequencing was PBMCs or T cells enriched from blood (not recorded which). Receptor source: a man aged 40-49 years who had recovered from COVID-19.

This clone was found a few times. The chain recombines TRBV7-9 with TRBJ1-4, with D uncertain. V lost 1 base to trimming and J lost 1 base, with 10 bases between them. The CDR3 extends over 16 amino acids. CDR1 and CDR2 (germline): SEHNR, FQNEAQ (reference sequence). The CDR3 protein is CASSLVQQVTNEKLFF. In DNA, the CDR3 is TGTGCCAGCAGCTTAGTACAGCAAGTAACTAATGAAAAACTGTTTTTT.

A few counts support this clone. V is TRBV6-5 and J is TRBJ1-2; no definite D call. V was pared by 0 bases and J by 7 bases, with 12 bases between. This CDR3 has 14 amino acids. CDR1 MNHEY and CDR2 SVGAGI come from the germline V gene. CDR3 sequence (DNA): TGTGCCAGCAGTTACTCGGTGGGCAGGCTTGGCTACACCTTC. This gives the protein CASSYSVGRLGYTF.

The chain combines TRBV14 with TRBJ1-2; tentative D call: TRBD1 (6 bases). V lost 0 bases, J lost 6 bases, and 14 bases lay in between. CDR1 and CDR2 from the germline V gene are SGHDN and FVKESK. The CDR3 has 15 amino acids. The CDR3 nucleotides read TGTGCCAGCAGCCAAGAGGGGAGGGGGGCGAATGGCTACACCTTC. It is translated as CASSQEGRGANGYTF.

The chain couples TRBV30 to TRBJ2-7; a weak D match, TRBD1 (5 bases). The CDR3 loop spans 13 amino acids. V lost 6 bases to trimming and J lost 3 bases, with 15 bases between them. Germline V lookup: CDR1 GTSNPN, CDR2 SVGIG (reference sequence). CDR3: CACPRAGNYEQYF. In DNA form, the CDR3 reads TGTGCCTGCCCCCGCGCAGGGAACTACGAGCAGTACTTC. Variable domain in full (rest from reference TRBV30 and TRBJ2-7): SQTIHQWPATLVQPVGSPLSLECTVEGTSNPNLYWYRQAAGRGLQLLFYSVGIGQISSEVPQNLSASRPQDRQFILSSKKLLLSDSGFYLCACPRAGNYEQYFGPGTRLTVT.

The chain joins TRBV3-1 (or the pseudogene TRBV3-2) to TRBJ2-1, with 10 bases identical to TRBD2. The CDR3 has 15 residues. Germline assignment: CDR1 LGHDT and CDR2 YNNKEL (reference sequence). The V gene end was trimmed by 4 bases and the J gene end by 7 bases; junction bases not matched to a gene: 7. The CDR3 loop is CASSLLSGGLNEQFF. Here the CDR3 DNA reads TGTGCCAGCAGCCTTCTTAGCGGGGGGTTGAATGAGCAGTTCTTC.

CDR3 sequence: CAWSVRARGQGYTF. The CDR3, as DNA: TGTGCCTGGAGTGTAAGGGCTAGGGGACAGGGCTACACCTTC. This chain connects TRBV30 to TRBJ1-2, with 7 bases identical to TRBD1. Germline V gene data show CDR1 as GTSNPN and CDR2 as SVGIG (reference sequence). The V segment lost 0 bases and the J segment 8 bases; nucleotides outside the gene matches: 9. The CDR3 extends over 14 amino acids. The whole variable domain, filled in from reference TRBV30 and TRBJ1-2, reads SQTIHQWPATLVQPVGSPLSLECTVEGTSNPNLYWYRQAAGRGLQLLFYSVGIGQISSEVPQNLSASRPQDRQFILSSKKLLLSDSGFYLCAWSVRARGQGYTFGSGTRLTVV.

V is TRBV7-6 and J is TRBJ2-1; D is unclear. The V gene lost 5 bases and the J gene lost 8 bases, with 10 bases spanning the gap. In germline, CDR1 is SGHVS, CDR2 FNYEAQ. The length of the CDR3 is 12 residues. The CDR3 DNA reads TGTGCCAGCAGCACAGACAACTATGAGCAGTTCTTC. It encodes CASSTDNYEQFF. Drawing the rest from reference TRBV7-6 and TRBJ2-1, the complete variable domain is GAGVSQSPRYKVTKRGQDVALRCDPISGHVSLYWYRQALGQGPEFLTYFNYEAQQDKSGLPNDRFSAERPEGSISTLTIQRTEQRDSAMYRCASSTDNYEQFFGPGTRLTVL.

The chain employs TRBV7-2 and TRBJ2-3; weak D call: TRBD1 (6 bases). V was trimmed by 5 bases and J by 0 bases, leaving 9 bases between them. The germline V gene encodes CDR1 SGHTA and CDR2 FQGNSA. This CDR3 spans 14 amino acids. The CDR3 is CASSPGQSTDTQYF. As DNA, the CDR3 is TGTGCCAGCAGCCCCGGACAGAGCACAGATACGCAGTATTTT.

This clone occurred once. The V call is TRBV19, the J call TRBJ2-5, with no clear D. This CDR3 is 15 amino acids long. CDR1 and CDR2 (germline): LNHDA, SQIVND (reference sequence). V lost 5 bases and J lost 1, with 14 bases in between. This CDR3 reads CASSFFPGAQETQYF. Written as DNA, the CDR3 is TGTGCCAGTAGTTTCTTTCCCGGAGCCCAAGAGACCCAGTACTTC.

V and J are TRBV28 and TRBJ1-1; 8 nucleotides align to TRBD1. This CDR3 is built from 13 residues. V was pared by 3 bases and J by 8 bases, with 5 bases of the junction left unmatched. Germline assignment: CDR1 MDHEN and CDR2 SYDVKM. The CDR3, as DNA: TGTGCCAGCAGTTTTTTCGGACAGGGAGAAGCTTTCTTT. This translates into CASSFFGQGEAFF.

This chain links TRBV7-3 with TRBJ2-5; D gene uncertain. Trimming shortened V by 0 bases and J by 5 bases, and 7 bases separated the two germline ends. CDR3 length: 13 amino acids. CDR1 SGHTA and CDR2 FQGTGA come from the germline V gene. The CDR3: CASSLTPVETQYF. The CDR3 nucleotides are TGTGCCAGCAGCTTAACCCCGGTTGAGACCCAGTACTTC.

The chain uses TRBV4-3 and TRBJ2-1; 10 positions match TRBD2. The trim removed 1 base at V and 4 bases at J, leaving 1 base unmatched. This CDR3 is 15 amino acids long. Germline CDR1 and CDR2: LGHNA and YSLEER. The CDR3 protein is CASSQGTSGYNEQFF. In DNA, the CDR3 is TGCGCCAGCAGCCAAGGGACTAGCGGTTACAATGAGCAGTTCTTC.

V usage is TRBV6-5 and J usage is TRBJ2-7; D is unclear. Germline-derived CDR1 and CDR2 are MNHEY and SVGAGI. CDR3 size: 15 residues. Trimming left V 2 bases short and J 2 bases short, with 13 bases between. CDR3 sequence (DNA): TGTGCCAGCAGTTACCCTCTTCCCCCTACCTACGAGCAGTACTTC. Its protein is CASSYPLPPTYEQYF.

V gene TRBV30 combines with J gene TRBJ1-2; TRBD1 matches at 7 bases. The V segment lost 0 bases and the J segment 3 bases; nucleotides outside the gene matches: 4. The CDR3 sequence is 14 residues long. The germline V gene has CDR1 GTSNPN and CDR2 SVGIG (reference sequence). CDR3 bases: TGTGCCTGGAGTGTACAGACAGGGTACTATGGCTACACCTTC. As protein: CAWSVQTGYYGYTF.